This TCR beta chain comes out of a study of OX40 agonist ivuxolimab in advanced cancers. With regard to the full study: Ivuxolimab, which targeted the costimulatory receptor OX40 (CD134), was an agonistic, fully human IgG2 monoclonal antibody. Partial responses were achieved by three dose-escalation patients, of whom one had hepatocellular carcinoma and two had cutaneous melanoma. Prior anti-PD-1, anti-PD-L1 or anti-CTLA-4 therapy was permitted, and approximately 41% of dose-escalation patients had received checkpoint inhibitors. Of the 50 to 55 patients in dose escalation, around 19 had hepatocellular carcinoma, some 15 had melanoma, 9 had renal cell carcinoma and 9 had head and neck cancer. The monotherapy dose-escalation portion (N = 52 patients) of the phase I ivuxolimab trial is reported in the paper. Intravenous ivuxolimab was administered to patients every 2 weeks at six dose levels: 0.01, 0.1, 0.3, 1.5, 3 and 10 mg/kg. In the dose-escalation cohort, around four fifths of patients were male, and the mean age was roughly 56 years with a range of roughly 23 to 79. The purpose of peripheral TCRbeta sequencing was to test whether ivuxolimab changed TCR sequence diversity and led to clonal T-cell expansion. Overall study outcomes, separate from this receptor: At doses of 0.1 to 3.0 mg/kg, clonal expansion of both CD4+ and CD8+ T cells in blood was seen between baseline and week 6. On average, CD8+ T cells showed more expanded clones than CD4+ T cells after ivuxolimab. Which antigens the clonally expanded peripheral T cells were specific for was not determined. Low levels of normalized T-cell clonal expansion were also seen in some nonresponding patients. Partial responders in the 0.1-3.0 mg/kg groups had among the lowest normalized peripheral clonal expansion, especially among CD8+ T cells.

CDR1 is given as LGHNT and CDR2 as FRNRAP, both from the germline V gene. Counted from cysteine to phenylalanine, this CDR3 has 12 amino acids. Left in the record is the CDR3 DNA by itself, 36 bases read in frame from the first base. V sheds 9 bases and J sheds 4 bases, leaving 11 bases between their ends. In the case of this clone: It lacks a known antigen. Base qualities are not provided; no much larger clone lies one nucleotide away.

To sequence the TCRbeta CDR3 region, genomic DNA was isolated from the sorted cells. TCRbeta CDR3 regions were sequenced using the immunoSEQ Assay. TCRdb limited this immuneACCESS table to in-frame rearrangements with V and J called. A share of clones is missing; checked studies link under half to unresolved V genes, and the rest is unexplained. Counted in this sample were tens of thousands of clones; approximately 92% of them appeared once. The ten largest account for 0.33% of the sample. Patients with autoimmune disease history or receiving systemic immunosuppression were excluded from the trial. Peripheral blood for TCR sequencing was collected from all dose cohorts at baseline, on cycle 4 day 1, and on cycle 7 day 1. Samples came from an open-label, multicenter, first-in-human phase I dose-escalation trial of ivuxolimab. The trial enrolled adults with locally advanced or metastatic head and neck squamous cell, hepatocellular, melanoma or renal cell carcinoma. Before TCR sequencing, CD4+ T cells and CD8+ T cells from peripheral blood were sorted into separate populations.

The sequence is built from TRBV12-5 and TRBJ2-3, with a weak D call of TRBD1 (5 bases match). The sequence was obtained from an adult with an advanced solid tumor such as melanoma, head and neck, liver or kidney cancer. Sequenced here: CD4+ or CD8+ T cells sorted from blood, sampled in a trial of the OX40 agonist ivuxolimab. The CDR3 protein is CASSQGADTQYF. In nucleotide form, the sequence is TGTGCTAGCTCCCAAGGGGCAGATACGCAGTATTTT.